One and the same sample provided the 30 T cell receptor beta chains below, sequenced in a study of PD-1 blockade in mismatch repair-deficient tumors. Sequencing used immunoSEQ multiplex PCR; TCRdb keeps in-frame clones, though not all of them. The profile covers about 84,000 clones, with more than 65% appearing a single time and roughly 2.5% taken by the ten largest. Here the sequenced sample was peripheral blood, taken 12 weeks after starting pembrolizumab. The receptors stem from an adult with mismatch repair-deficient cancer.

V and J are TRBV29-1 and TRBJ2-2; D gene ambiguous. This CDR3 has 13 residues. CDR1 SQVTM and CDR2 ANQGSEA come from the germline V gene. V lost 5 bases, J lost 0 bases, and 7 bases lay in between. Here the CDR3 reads CSVRKTNTGELFF. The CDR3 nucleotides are TGCAGCGTTAGGAAGACGAACACCGGGGAGCTGTTTTTT.

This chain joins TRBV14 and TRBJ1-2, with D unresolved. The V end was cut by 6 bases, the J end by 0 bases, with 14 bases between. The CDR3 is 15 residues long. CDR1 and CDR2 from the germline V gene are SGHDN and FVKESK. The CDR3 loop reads CASSASNLANYGYTF. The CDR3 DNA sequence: TGTGCCAGCAGTGCCAGCAACTTAGCTAACTATGGCTACACCTTC.

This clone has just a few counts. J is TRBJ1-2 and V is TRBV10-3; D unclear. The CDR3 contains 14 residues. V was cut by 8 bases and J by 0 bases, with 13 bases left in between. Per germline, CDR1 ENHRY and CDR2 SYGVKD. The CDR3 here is CAISGETTNYGYTF. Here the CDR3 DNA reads TGTGCCATCTCCGGTGAAACTACTAACTATGGCTACACCTTC.

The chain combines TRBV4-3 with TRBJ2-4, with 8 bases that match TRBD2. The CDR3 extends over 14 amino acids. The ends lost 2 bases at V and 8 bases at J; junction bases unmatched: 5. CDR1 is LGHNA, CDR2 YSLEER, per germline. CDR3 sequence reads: CASSQSGLAHIQYF. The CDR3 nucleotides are TGCGCCAGCAGCCAATCCGGACTAGCCCACATTCAGTACTTC.

In DNA form, the CDR3 reads TGTGCCAGCAGCCGGGACAGAGCCTACAATGAGCAGTTCTTC. Protein: CASSRDRAYNEQFF. The V call is TRBV9, the J call TRBJ2-1; 7 nucleotides match TRBD1. After removal of 4 bases from V and 2 bases from J, the junction contained 3 bases not matched to a gene. The CDR3 has 14 amino acids. Looked up from germline, CDR1 is SGDLS and CDR2 is YYNGEE.

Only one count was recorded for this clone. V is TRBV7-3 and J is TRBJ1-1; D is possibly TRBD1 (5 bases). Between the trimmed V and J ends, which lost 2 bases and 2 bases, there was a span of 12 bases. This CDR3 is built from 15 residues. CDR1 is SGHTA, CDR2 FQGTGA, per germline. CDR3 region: CASSLGDQINTEAFF. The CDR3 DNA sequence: TGTGCCAGCAGCTTAGGGGACCAGATCAACACTGAAGCTTTCTTT.

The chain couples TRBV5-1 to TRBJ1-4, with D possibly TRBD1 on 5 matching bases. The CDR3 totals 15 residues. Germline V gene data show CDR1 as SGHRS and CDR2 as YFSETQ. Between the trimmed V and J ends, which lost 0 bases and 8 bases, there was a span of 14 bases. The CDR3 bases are TGCGCCAGCAGCTTGGGGGGTCAAGGGGACGAAAAACTGTTTTTT. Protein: CASSLGGQGDEKLFF.

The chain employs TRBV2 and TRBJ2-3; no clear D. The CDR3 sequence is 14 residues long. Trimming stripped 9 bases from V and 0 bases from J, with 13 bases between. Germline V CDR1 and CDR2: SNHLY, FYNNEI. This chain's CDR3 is CASSSTTSTDTQYF. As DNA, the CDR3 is TGTGCCAGTAGTAGTACGACTAGCACAGATACGCAGTATTTT.

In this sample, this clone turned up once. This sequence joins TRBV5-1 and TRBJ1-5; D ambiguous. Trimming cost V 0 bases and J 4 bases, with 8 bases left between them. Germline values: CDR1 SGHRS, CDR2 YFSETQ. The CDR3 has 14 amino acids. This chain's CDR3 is CASSLAGGNQPQHF. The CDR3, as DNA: TGCGCCAGCAGCTTGGCCGGTGGGAATCAGCCCCAGCATTTT.

The CDR3 loop is CASSLDGLGEQYF. The CDR3 bases are TGTGCCAGCAGCTTAGACGGACTAGGCGAGCAGTACTTC. This chain uses TRBV11-3 with TRBJ2-7; 7 positions match TRBD2. CDR1 is SGHNT and CDR2 is YENEEA in the germline V gene. The CDR3 sequence is 13 residues long. V gave up 0 bases and J gave up 6 bases; unmatched junction bases: 2.

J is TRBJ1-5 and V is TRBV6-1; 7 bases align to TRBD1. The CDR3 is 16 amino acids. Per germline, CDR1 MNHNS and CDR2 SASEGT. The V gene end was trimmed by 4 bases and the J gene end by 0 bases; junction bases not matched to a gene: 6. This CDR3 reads CASSVPTGYSNQPQHF. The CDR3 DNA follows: TGTGCCAGCAGTGTACCGACAGGGTATAGCAATCAGCCCCAGCATTTT.

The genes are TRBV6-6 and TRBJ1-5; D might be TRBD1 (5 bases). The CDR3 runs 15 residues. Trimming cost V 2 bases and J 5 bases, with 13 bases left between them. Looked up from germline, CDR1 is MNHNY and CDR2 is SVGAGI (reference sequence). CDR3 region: CASSYQGLLDQPQHF. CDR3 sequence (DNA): TGTGCCAGCAGTTACCAGGGACTGCTAGATCAGCCCCAGCATTTT.

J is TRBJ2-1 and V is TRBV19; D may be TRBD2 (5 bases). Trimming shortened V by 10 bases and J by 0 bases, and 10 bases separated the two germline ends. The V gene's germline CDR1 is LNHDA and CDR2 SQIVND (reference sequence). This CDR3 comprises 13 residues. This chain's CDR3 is CATAGSSYNEQFF. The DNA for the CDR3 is TGTGCCACGGCGGGTAGCTCCTACAATGAGCAGTTCTTC.

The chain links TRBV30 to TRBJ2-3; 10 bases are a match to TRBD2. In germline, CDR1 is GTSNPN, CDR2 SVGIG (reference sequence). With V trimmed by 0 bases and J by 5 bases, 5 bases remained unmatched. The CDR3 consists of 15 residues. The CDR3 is CAWSVQAGGVDTQYF. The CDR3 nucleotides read TGTGCCTGGAGTGTACAAGCGGGAGGGGTAGATACGCAGTATTTT. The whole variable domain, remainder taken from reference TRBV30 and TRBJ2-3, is SQTIHQWPATLVQPVGSPLSLECTVEGTSNPNLYWYRQAAGRGLQLLFYSVGIGQISSEVPQNLSASRPQDRQFILSSKKLLLSDSGFYLCAWSVQAGGVDTQYFGPGTRLTVL.

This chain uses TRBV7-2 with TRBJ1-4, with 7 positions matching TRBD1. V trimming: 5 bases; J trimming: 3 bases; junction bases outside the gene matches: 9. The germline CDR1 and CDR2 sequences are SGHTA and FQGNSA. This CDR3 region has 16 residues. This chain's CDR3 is CASSTRLTGPNEKLFF. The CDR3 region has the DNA TGTGCCAGCAGCACGCGCTTGACAGGGCCTAATGAAAAACTGTTTTTT.

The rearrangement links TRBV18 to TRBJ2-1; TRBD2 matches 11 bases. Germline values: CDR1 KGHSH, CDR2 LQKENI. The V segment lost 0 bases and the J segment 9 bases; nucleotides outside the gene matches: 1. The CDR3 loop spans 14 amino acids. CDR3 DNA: TGTGCCAGCTCACCACCGACTAGCGGGACTGAGCAGTTCTTC. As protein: CASSPPTSGTEQFF.

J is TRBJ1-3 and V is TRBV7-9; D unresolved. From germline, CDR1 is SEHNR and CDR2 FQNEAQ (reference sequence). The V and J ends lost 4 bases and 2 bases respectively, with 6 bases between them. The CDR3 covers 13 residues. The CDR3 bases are TGTGCCAGCAGCTCCCCCCCTGGAAACACCATATATTTT. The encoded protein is CASSSPPGNTIYF.

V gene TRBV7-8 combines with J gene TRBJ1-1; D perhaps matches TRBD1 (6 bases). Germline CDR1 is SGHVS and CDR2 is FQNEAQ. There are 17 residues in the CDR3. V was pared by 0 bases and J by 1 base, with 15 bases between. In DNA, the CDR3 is TGTGCCAGCAGCTTAGCTTTTGGGGGCTTTGAGAACACTGAAGCTTTCTTT. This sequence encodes CASSLAFGGFENTEAFF. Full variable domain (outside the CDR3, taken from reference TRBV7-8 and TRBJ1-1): GAGVSQSPRYKVAKRGQDVALRCDPISGHVSLFWYQQALGQGPEFLTYFQNEAQLDKSGLPSDRFFAERPEGSVSTLKIQRTQQEDSAVYLCASSLAFGGFENTEAFFGQGTRLTVV.

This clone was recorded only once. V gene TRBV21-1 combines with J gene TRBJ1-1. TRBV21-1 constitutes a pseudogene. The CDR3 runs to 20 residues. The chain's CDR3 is CASSKDIGGFYSLRCTEAFF. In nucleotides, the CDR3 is TGTGCCAGCAGCAAAGACATTGGCGGGTTTTATAGTCTCCGGTGCACTGAAGCTTTCTTT.

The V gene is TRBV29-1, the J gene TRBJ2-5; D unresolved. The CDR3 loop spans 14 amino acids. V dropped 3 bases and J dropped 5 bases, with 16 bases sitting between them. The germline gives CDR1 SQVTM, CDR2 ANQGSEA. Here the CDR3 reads CSVEGKRPRETQYF. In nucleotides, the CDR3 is TGCAGCGTTGAGGGAAAACGCCCCCGGGAGACCCAGTACTTC. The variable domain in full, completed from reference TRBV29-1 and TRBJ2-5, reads SAVISQKPSRDICQRGTSLTIQCQVDSQVTMMFWYRQQPGQSLTLIATANQGSEATYESGFVIDKFPISRPNLTFSTLTVSNMSPEDSSIYLCSVEGKRPRETQYFGPGTRLLVL.

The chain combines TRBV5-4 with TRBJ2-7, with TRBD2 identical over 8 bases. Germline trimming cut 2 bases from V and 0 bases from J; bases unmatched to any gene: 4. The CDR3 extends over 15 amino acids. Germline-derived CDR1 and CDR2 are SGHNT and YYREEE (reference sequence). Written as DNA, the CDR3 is TGTGCCAGCAGCTTCATAGCGGGAAGCTCCTACGAGCAGTACTTC. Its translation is CASSFIAGSSYEQYF.

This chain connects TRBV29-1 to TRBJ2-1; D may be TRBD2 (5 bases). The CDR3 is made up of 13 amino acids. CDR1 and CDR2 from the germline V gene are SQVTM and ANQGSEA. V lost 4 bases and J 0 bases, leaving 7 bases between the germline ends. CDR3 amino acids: CSVAEDSYNEQFF. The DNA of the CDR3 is TGCAGCGTTGCGGAGGACTCCTACAATGAGCAGTTCTTC.

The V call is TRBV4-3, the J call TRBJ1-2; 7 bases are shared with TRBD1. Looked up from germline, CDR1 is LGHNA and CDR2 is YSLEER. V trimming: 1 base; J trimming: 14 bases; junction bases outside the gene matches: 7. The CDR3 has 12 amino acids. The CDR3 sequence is CASSQVRDSRTF. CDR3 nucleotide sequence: TGCGCCAGCAGCCAAGTACGGGACAGTCGTACCTTC.

The CDR3 loop is CASSDAGANTDTQYF. In DNA form, the CDR3 reads TGTGCCAGTAGTGATGCGGGAGCGAACACAGATACGCAGTATTTT. V usage is TRBV19 and J usage is TRBJ2-3; 7 nucleotides agree with TRBD2. Trimming removed 5 bases from V and 2 bases from J; junction bases left unmatched: 7. The CDR3 runs to 15 residues. Germline V gene data show CDR1 as LNHDA and CDR2 as SQIVND (reference sequence).

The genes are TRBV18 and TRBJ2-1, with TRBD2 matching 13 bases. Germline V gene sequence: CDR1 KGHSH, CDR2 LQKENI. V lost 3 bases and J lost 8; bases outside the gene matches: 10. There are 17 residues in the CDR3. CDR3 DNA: TGTGCCAGCTCACCCCGGACTAGCGGGAGTGTTATGGATGAGCAGTTCTTC. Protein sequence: CASSPRTSGSVMDEQFF.

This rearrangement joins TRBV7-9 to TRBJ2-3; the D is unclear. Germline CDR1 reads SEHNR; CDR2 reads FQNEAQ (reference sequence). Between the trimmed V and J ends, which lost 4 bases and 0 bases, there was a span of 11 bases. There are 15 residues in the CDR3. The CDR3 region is CASSSKATSTDTQYF. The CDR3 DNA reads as TGTGCCAGCAGCTCTAAAGCGACTAGCACAGATACGCAGTATTTT.

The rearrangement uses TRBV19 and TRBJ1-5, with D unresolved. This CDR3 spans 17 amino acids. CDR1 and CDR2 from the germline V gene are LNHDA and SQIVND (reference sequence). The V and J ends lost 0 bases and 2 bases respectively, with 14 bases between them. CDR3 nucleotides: TGTGCCAGTAGTATAGATACCTTCGGTTTGGGCAATCAGCCCCAGCATTTT. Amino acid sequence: CASSIDTFGLGNQPQHF.

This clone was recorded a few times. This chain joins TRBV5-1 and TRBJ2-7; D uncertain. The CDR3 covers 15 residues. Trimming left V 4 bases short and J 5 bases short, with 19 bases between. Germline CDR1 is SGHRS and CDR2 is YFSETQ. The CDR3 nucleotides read TGCGCCAGCAGCCGAAAGCCCGAGGCAGTGGACGAGCAGTACTTC. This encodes CASSRKPEAVDEQYF.

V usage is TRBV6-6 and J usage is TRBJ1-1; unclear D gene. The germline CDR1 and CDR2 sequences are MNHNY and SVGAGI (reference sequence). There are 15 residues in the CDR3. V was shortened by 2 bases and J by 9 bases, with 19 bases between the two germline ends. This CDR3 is CASSYGIRVVDKAFF. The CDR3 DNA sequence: TGTGCCAGCAGTTACGGAATTAGGGTCGTTGATAAAGCTTTCTTT.

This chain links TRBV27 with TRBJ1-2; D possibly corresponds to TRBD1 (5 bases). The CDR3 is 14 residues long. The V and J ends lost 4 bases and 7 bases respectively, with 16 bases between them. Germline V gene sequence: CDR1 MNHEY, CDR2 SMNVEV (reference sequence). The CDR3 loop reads CASSWGPIGPGYTF. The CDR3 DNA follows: TGTGCCAGCAGTTGGGGACCTATAGGGCCTGGCTACACCTTC.